These 32 T cell receptor beta chains came from one sample sequenced in a study of T cell responses to AZD1222 COVID-19 vaccine. This table comes from immunoSEQ multiplex PCR, and its TCRdb copy is limited to in-frame clones, with some not included. The sample lists some 120,000 clones, around 88% occurring once. The source material was peripheral blood, sampled on day 0 of AZD1222 vaccination. Receptor source: an adult in good health.

The chain couples TRBV4-1 to TRBJ2-1; 7 nucleotides agree with TRBD2. The CDR3 has 14 amino acids. Germline CDR1 reads MGHRA; CDR2 reads YSYEKL. V lost 2 bases to trimming and J lost 4 bases; unmatched junction nucleotides: 2. The CDR3 region has the DNA TGCGCCAGCAGCCAAAGCGGGACGTACAATGAGCAGTTCTTC. This codes for CASSQSGTYNEQFF.

The J gene is TRBJ2-2, the V gene TRBV7-9; TRBD1 might be the D (5 bases). This CDR3 contains 15 residues. Germline assignment: CDR1 SEHNR and CDR2 FQNEAQ (reference sequence). Trimming left V 2 bases short and J 0 bases short, with 7 bases between. DNA of the CDR3: TGTGCCAGCAGCTTATCAGGGCCGAACACCGGGGAGCTGTTTTTT. It codes for CASSLSGPNTGELFF.

This clone was seen more than once but under ten times. The chain has TRBV10-3 and TRBJ1-3; 7 nucleotides agree with TRBD1. V was clipped by 6 bases and J by 4 bases; unmatched bases: 6. The CDR3 covers 14 residues. From germline, CDR1 is ENHRY and CDR2 SYGVKD. For the CDR3, the DNA is TGTGCCATCAGCCCAGGGACAGCAGGAAACACCATATATTTT. Its translation: CAISPGTAGNTIYF.

This clone was counted a single time. The rearrangement joins TRBV14 to TRBJ1-4, with a possible D match to TRBD1 (6 bases). V was pared by 6 bases and J by 2 bases, with 19 bases between. In germline, CDR1 is SGHDN, CDR2 FVKESK. The CDR3 has 17 amino acids. CDR3 nucleotides: TGTGCCAGCAGTAGACAGGAGGGGCTTGCGACTAATGAAAAACTGTTTTTT. Residues: CASSRQEGLATNEKLFF.

The sample holds one count of this clone. This sequence joins TRBV25-1 and TRBJ1-2; D ambiguous. Trimming cost V 3 bases and J 2 bases, with 7 bases left between them. Germline V gene lookup returns CDR1 MGHDK and CDR2 SYGVNS. This CDR3 contains 13 residues. CDR3 coding DNA: TGTGCCAGCAGTGACGACATAAACTATGGCTACACCTTC. It specifies CASSDDINYGYTF.

This chain uses TRBV5-1 with TRBJ2-7; TRBD1 might be the D (5 bases). V lost 0 bases and J 5 bases, leaving 15 bases between the germline ends. CDR3 length: 15 residues. Germline CDR1 SGHRS, CDR2 YFSETQ. CDR3 region: CASSLASQGVDEQYF. The CDR3, as DNA: TGCGCCAGCAGCTTGGCGTCGCAGGGTGTTGACGAGCAGTACTTC. Full variable domain (remainder filled in from reference TRBV5-1 and TRBJ2-7): KAGVTQTPRYLIKTRGQQVTLSCSPISGHRSVSWYQQTPGQGLQFLFEYFSETQRNKGNFPGRFSGRQFSNSRSEMNVSTLELGDSALYLCASSLASQGVDEQYFGPGTRLTVT.

J is TRBJ2-5 and V is TRBV27, with D perhaps TRBD1 (6 bases). Trimming removed 3 bases at V and 3 bases at J, with 23 bases between. The CDR3 consists of 18 residues. Germline loops: CDR1 MNHEY, CDR2 SMNVEV (reference sequence). CDR3 in amino acids: CASSFSPIMGHSKETQYF. CDR3 DNA sequence: TGTGCCAGCAGTTTTTCGCCTATAATGGGACACTCAAAAGAGACCCAGTACTTC.

The V call is TRBV30, the J call TRBJ2-6; D tentatively fits TRBD1 or TRBD2 (6 bases each). Trimming cost V 2 bases and J 0 bases, with 8 bases left between them. Germline V gene data show CDR1 as GTSNPN and CDR2 as SVGIG (reference sequence). The CDR3 sequence is 15 residues long. The CDR3 here is CAWSKGGSGANVLTF. For the CDR3, the DNA is TGTGCCTGGAGTAAGGGGGGCTCTGGGGCCAACGTCCTGACTTTC.

The chain has TRBV10-3 and TRBJ1-1, with D perhaps TRBD1 (6 bases). V dropped 4 bases and J dropped 0 bases, with 9 bases sitting between them. The CDR3 is made up of 14 amino acids. CDR1 is ENHRY and CDR2 is SYGVKD in the germline V gene. CDR3 region: CAISVGGLNTEAFF. The CDR3 bases are TGTGCCATCAGTGTCGGGGGCCTGAACACTGAAGCTTTCTTT.

Here the CDR3 reads CASSFLPDSYGYTF. In DNA form, the CDR3 reads TGTGCCAGCAGCTTCCTCCCGGACAGCTATGGCTACACCTTC. The gene calls are TRBV7-8 and TRBJ1-2; D might be TRBD1 (6 bases). The CDR3 consists of 14 residues. Germline V gene data show CDR1 as SGHVS and CDR2 as FQNEAQ. Between the trimmed V and J ends, which lost 3 bases and 4 bases, there was a span of 12 bases.

The chain recombines TRBV6-2 or TRBV6-3 with TRBJ2-1, with 8 bases identical to TRBD2. Germline V gives CDR1 MNHEY, CDR2 SVGEGT. Trimming removed 2 bases from V and 8 bases from J; junction bases left unmatched: 8. This CDR3 has 15 amino acids. CDR3 region: CASSYGRTSSDEQFF. CDR3 DNA sequence: TGTGCCAGCAGTTACGGCCGGACTAGCAGCGATGAGCAGTTCTTC.

This chain joins TRBV20-1 and TRBJ2-7; no definite D call. The CDR3 sequence is 13 residues long. Germline V gives CDR1 DFQATT, CDR2 SNEGSKA (reference sequence). V lost 3 bases to trimming and J lost 0 bases, with 9 bases between them. The CDR3 region is CSASTGSSYEQYF. The DNA of the CDR3 is TGCAGTGCTAGTACGGGTAGCTCCTACGAGCAGTACTTC.

The chain links TRBV5-4 to TRBJ1-1, with D possibly being TRBD1 (6 bases). Trimming stripped 0 bases from V and 0 bases from J, with 6 bases between. The V gene's germline CDR1 is SGHNT and CDR2 YYREEE (reference sequence). CDR3 size: 14 residues. Written as DNA, the CDR3 is TGTGCCAGCAGCTTGGACAGGGTGAACACTGAAGCTTTCTTT. Translating gives CASSLDRVNTEAFF.

J is TRBJ1-2 and V is TRBV28; 7 bases match TRBD1. After removal of 5 bases from V and 8 bases from J, the junction contained 11 bases not matched to a gene. CDR1 is MDHEN, CDR2 SYDVKM, per germline. The CDR3 spans 14 residues. CDR3 bases: TGTGCCAGCAGTATATCGACAGGGTATCCAGGCTACACCTTC. Its translation: CASSISTGYPGYTF.

This clone was seen just once. V is TRBV6-4 and J is TRBJ2-1, with 7 bases identical to TRBD1. The CDR3 length is 12 residues. The germline gives CDR1 MRHNA, CDR2 SNTAGT. With V trimmed by 4 bases and J by 12 bases, 6 bases remained unmatched. The CDR3 bases are TGTGCCAGCAGTGGGCCAGACAGGGTGCAGTTCTTC. Translation: CASSGPDRVQFF.

The gene calls are TRBV18 and TRBJ2-5; D is undetermined. CDR3 length equals 13 residues. V was clipped by 2 bases and J by 1 base, with 5 bases between them. Germline assignment: CDR1 KGHSH and CDR2 LQKENI. The CDR3 protein is CASSPLGQETQYF. DNA of the CDR3: TGTGCCAGCTCACCATTAGGCCAAGAGACCCAGTACTTC. The variable domain in full, with the rest retrieved from reference TRBV18 and TRBJ2-5, is NAGVMQNPRHLVRRRGQEARLRCSPMKGHSHVYWYRQLPEEGLKFMVYLQKENIIDESGMPKERFSAEFPKEGPSILRIQQVVRGDSAAYFCASSPLGQETQYFGPGTRLLVL.

The chain is built from TRBV6-2 or TRBV6-3 and TRBJ1-3, with D unclear. CDR3 size: 14 residues. Germline CDR1 and CDR2: MNHEY and SVGEGT. Trimming removed 5 bases from V and 0 bases from J, with 8 bases in between. CDR3 sequence reads: CASSNTLSGNTIYF. CDR3 nucleotide sequence: TGTGCCAGCAGTAACACCCTCTCTGGAAACACCATATATTTT.

V gene TRBV4-2 combines with J gene TRBJ1-4; D gene uncertain. The CDR3 is made up of 15 amino acids. Germline V gene lookup returns CDR1 LGHNA and CDR2 YNFKEQ. The V gene lost 0 bases and the J gene lost 4 bases, with 9 bases spanning the gap. The CDR3 region has the DNA TGTGCCAGCAGCCAAGATAGGACGGGTAATGAAAAACTGTTTTTT. Its protein product is CASSQDRTGNEKLFF.

This chain connects TRBV6-5 to TRBJ1-2; D might be TRBD1 (6 bases). The germline CDR1 and CDR2 sequences are MNHEY and SVGAGI. Trimming took 7 bases from V and 2 from J, leaving 17 bases between them. The CDR3 loop spans 15 amino acids. The CDR3 bases are TGTGCCAGCAATCAGCGGGGGGACAAAAACTATGGCTACACCTTC. It codes for CASNQRGDKNYGYTF.

This clone was counted a single time. This chain connects TRBV27 to TRBJ1-1, with D uncertain. The CDR3 is 12 amino acids. Germline V gene sequence: CDR1 MNHEY, CDR2 SMNVEV (reference sequence). V lost 6 bases and J lost 0, with 5 bases in between. The chain's CDR3 is CASRSLNTEAFF. The DNA for the CDR3 is TGTGCCAGCAGGTCTTTGAACACTGAAGCTTTCTTT.

The CDR3 protein is CASSPSGGNSGNTIYF. The CDR3, as DNA: TGTGCCAGCTCGCCTTCAGGGGGTAACTCTGGAAACACCATATATTTT. This chain uses TRBV18 with TRBJ1-3, with 7 bases that match TRBD1. J gave up 0 bases and V 6 bases, and 8 bases lay outside the gene matches. Looked up from germline, CDR1 is KGHSH and CDR2 is LQKENI. This CDR3 has 16 amino acids.

This sequence joins TRBV19 and TRBJ1-2, with 12 nucleotides matching TRBD1. V shed 6 bases, J shed 7 bases, and the junction held 12 bases outside the gene matches. Germline CDR1 reads LNHDA; CDR2 reads SQIVND (reference sequence). This CDR3 has 16 residues. CDR3 residues: CASSHNRDRGRGGYTF. The CDR3, as DNA: TGTGCCAGTAGCCATAACCGGGACAGGGGGCGCGGTGGCTACACCTTC.

The chain carries TRBV7-9 and TRBJ1-2, with D unresolved. From germline, CDR1 is SEHNR and CDR2 FQNEAQ (reference sequence). The CDR3 sequence is 14 residues long. Between the trimmed V and J ends, which lost 1 base and 2 bases, there was a span of 8 bases. The CDR3 region has the DNA TGTGCCAGCAGCTTAGTTGTAACCAACTATGGCTACACCTTC. As protein: CASSLVVTNYGYTF.

The rearrangement joins TRBV30 to TRBJ2-5; D might be TRBD2 (7 bases). Germline assignment: CDR1 GTSNPN and CDR2 SVGIG (reference sequence). The CDR3 sequence is 15 residues long. The ends were cut back, 0 bases at V and 2 bases at J, with 13 bases in the middle. CDR3 protein: CAWSVWGGRQETQYF. CDR3 in DNA: TGTGCCTGGAGTGTATGGGGGGGGCGACAAGAGACCCAGTACTTC.

This clone appeared once. V gene TRBV9 combines with J gene TRBJ1-2; unclear D gene. In germline, CDR1 is SGDLS, CDR2 YYNGEE. The V end was cut by 0 bases, the J end by 2 bases, with 11 bases between. The CDR3 is 15 residues long. In DNA form, the CDR3 reads TGTGCCAGCAGCGTAGACGGCAATCTAAACTATGGCTACACCTTC. Amino acids: CASSVDGNLNYGYTF.

The chain couples TRBV23-1 to TRBJ1-1, with TRBD1 matching over 7 bases. TRBV23-1 is identified as an open reading frame with a role that is uncertain. V shed 3 bases, J shed 1 base, and the junction held 5 bases outside the gene matches. CDR3 size: 15 residues. The CDR3: CASSQKGAENTEAFF. As DNA, the CDR3 is TGCGCCAGCAGTCAGAAGGGGGCGGAGAACACTGAAGCTTTCTTT.

J is TRBJ2-6 and V is TRBV19; D possibly matches TRBD1 or TRBD2 (6 bases each). V lost 6 bases to trimming and J lost 3 bases, with 15 bases between them. The CDR3 has 16 amino acids. The germline CDR1 and CDR2 sequences are LNHDA and SQIVND (reference sequence). This CDR3 reads CASSTPRGVGANVLTF. The CDR3, as DNA: TGTGCCAGTAGCACCCCGAGGGGGGTTGGGGCCAACGTCCTGACTTTC.

This clone was seen a handful of times. The genes are TRBV27 and TRBJ1-5; 7 nucleotides agree with TRBD1. The germline V gene encodes CDR1 MNHEY and CDR2 SMNVEV (reference sequence). J lost 6 bases, V lost 2 bases, and 4 bases had no gene match. There are 14 residues in the CDR3. The CDR3 region is CASSLKGGRQPQHF. CDR3 nucleotide sequence: TGTGCCAGCAGTTTAAAAGGGGGCCGTCAGCCCCAGCATTTT.

In DNA form, the CDR3 reads TGCGCCAGCAGCTTGACCTCATCCTACGAGCAGTACTTC. Protein sequence: CASSLTSSYEQYF. The chain couples TRBV5-1 to TRBJ2-7; D ambiguous. Germline-derived CDR1 and CDR2 are SGHRS and YFSETQ. The length of the CDR3 is 13 residues. The ends were cut back, 1 base at V and 1 base at J, with 6 bases in the middle.

This clone appeared once. This chain uses TRBV28 with TRBJ1-2, with D possibly TRBD1 on 5 matching bases. The CDR3 sequence is 14 residues long. CDR1 and CDR2 from the germline V gene are MDHEN and SYDVKM. V lost 3 bases and J 1 base, leaving 9 bases between the germline ends. The CDR3 sequence is CASSFGAGNYGYTF. CDR3 DNA: TGTGCCAGCAGTTTTGGGGCCGGTAACTATGGCTACACCTTC.

This clone was seen a few times. CDR3 protein: CAIRPSEGTGSSYEQYF. CDR3 coding DNA: TGTGCCATCAGGCCCTCCGAGGGGACTGGGAGCTCCTACGAGCAGTACTTC. The chain combines TRBV10-3 with TRBJ2-7, with D maybe TRBD2 (6 bases). The CDR3 loop spans 17 amino acids. CDR1 is ENHRY and CDR2 is SYGVKD in the germline V gene. V was cut by 6 bases and J by 0 bases, with 21 bases left in between.

As DNA, the CDR3 is TGTGCCAGCTCACCACCGGCTAGGACAGATACGCAGTATTTT. Protein product: CASSPPARTDTQYF. The chain links TRBV18 to TRBJ2-3; D is unclear. The CDR3 sequence is 14 residues long. The ends were cut back, 0 bases at V and 3 bases at J, with 7 bases in the middle. Germline-derived CDR1 and CDR2 are KGHSH and LQKENI.